This T cell receptor beta chain was sequenced in a study of a mutant IDH1 vaccine in newly diagnosed glioma. Study summary: Mean patient age was around 40 years; approximately 62% were male and around 38% female.

Germline CDR1 and CDR2: SGHRS and YFSETQ. This CDR3 region has 16 residues. Trimming stripped 0 bases from V and 2 bases from J, with 15 bases between. Using immunoSEQ multiplex PCR, the repertoire was profiled, and TCRdb retains in-frame clones only, with some absent. Found here are some 60,000 clones, around 83% of them singletons; the top ten hold 3.8%. Time point here: week 47, end of study. Vaccine doses each comprised 300 ug of mutant IDH1 20-mer peptide, with topical imiquimod. Concerning this clone: The antigen is not known.

The chain has TRBV5-1 and TRBJ2-7; TRBD1 is a possible D gene (5 bases). The sequencing here drew on PBMCs, taken from a glioma patient whose treatment included an IDH1 peptide vaccine. The sequence was obtained from a man younger than 40 with glioma. The DNA of the CDR3 is TGCGCCAGCAGCTTGGCCGTCGATCTGGACACCTACGAGCAGTACTTC. Translation: CASSLAVDLDTYEQYF. Using reference TRBV5-1 and TRBJ2-7 for the parts outside the CDR3, the full variable domain is KAGVTQTPRYLIKTRGQQVTLSCSPISGHRSVSWYQQTPGQGLQFLFEYFSETQRNKGNFPGRFSGRQFSNSRSEMNVSTLELGDSALYLCASSLAVDLDTYEQYFGPGTRLTVT.